This TCR beta chain is from a study of identical twins. Points from the study as a whole: Reduced insertions were recorded for abundant cord blood beta clonotypes, with no such pattern in memory repertoires. Conclusions rested on cross-sectional statistics rather than following the same donors.

With template switching, a universal primer site was added, and the cDNA carried unique molecular identifiers. A single record per CDR3 protein comes from TCRdb applying MiXCR to the 5' RACE reads. The sample holds around 450,000 distinct CDR3 sequences, approximately 15% seen once. This clonotype has a handful of counts. Its antigen is not identified. The same specimen was also included in a second study, on yellow fever vaccine responses in identical twins.

This sequence originates from a woman younger than 30 in good health. Sequencing was performed on CD4+ T cells sorted from blood.

The CDR3 sequence: CASSRNARGGPVGTQYF. As DNA, the CDR3 is TGCGCCAGCAGCCGTAACGCTAGGGGTGGTCCGGTAGGCACGCAGTATTTT. V usage is TRBV5-1 and J usage is TRBJ2-3, with D maybe TRBD1 (5 bases). Trimming took off 4 bases at V and 9 bases at J, with 27 bases between the two ends. From germline, CDR1 is SGHRS and CDR2 YFSETQ. This CDR3 is built from 17 residues.